The 25 T cell receptor beta chains given below trace back to one sample, sequenced in a study of cytomegalovirus exposure and HLA in healthy donors. The study ran its PCR with 60 Vbeta and 13 Jbeta primers. The data were produced by immunoSEQ multiplex PCR, yet TCRdb's version contains in-frame clones alone and is incomplete. The sample yields around 64,000 clones, 75% to 90% seen once. The sample was PBMCs. The receptors stem from a woman younger than 45 in good health and CMV-seronegative.

Details on this clone: At one of its ends the junction is not consistent with the germline gene, which may arise from a read error. The chain links TRBV6-1 to TRBJ2-7; 9 nucleotides agree with TRBD1. The CDR3 runs to 14 residues. Germline CDR1 is MNHNS and CDR2 is SASEGT. The CDR3 region has the DNA TGTGCCAGCAGTGTAACGGGACAGGGCGGCGAGCGGTACTTC. This sequence encodes CASSVTGQGGERYF.

The chain links TRBV28 to TRBJ2-7, with 11 bases matching TRBD2. The CDR3 extends over 18 amino acids. Germline V gene lookup returns CDR1 MDHEN and CDR2 SYDVKM. The V segment lost 4 bases and the J segment 2 bases; nucleotides outside the gene matches: 13. The CDR3 sequence is CASSSPRRTSGSTYEQYF. The CDR3, as DNA: TGTGCCAGCAGTTCCCCACGCCGTACTAGCGGGAGCACCTACGAGCAGTACTTC.

The CDR3 DNA follows: TGCGCCAGCAGCCCCGGGACTAGCACAGATACGCAGTATTTT. This translates into CASSPGTSTDTQYF. The chain carries TRBV5-1 and TRBJ2-3; D may be TRBD2 (6 bases). The CDR3 sequence is 14 residues long. CDR1 is SGHRS, CDR2 YFSETQ, per germline. The V and J ends lost 4 bases and 0 bases respectively, with 9 bases between them.

This chain joins TRBV18 and TRBJ2-2; maybe TRBD1 (6 bases). The length of the CDR3 is 15 residues. V lost 4 bases and J 3 bases, leaving 12 bases between the germline ends. The germline gives CDR1 KGHSH, CDR2 LQKENI. The CDR3 is CASSRGTSYTGELFF. In nucleotides, the CDR3 is TGTGCCAGCTCACGAGGGACATCCTACACCGGGGAGCTGTTTTTT.

V is TRBV19 and J is TRBJ2-7; TRBD1 aligns across 8 bases. The CDR3 totals 14 residues. V trimming: 2 bases; J trimming: 3 bases; junction bases outside the gene matches: 3. Per germline, CDR1 LNHDA and CDR2 SQIVND (reference sequence). The CDR3, as DNA: TGTGCCAGTAGTATACAGGGGGCTCGCTACGAGCAGTACTTC. It codes for CASSIQGARYEQYF.

This sequence joins TRBV27 and TRBJ2-5, with TRBD1 matching over 7 bases. Germline values: CDR1 MNHEY, CDR2 SMNVEV (reference sequence). V trimming: 5 bases; J trimming: 4 bases; junction bases outside the gene matches: 10. The CDR3 loop spans 15 amino acids. Written as DNA, the CDR3 is TGTGCCAGCAGTCCAAGACAGGGTGGTTCAGAGACCCAGTACTTC. It encodes CASSPRQGGSETQYF.

The chain is built from TRBV11-2 and TRBJ2-7; D gene ambiguous. Trimming removed 1 base from V and 2 bases from J, with 15 bases in between. The CDR3 consists of 16 residues. Germline-derived CDR1 and CDR2 are SGHAT and FQNNGV. The CDR3 here is CASSLGLSAQTYEQYF. The CDR3 DNA reads as TGTGCCAGCAGCTTAGGACTCTCTGCTCAGACCTACGAGCAGTACTTC.

V usage is TRBV30 and J usage is TRBJ2-7; TRBD1 aligns across 8 bases. Germline loops: CDR1 GTSNPN, CDR2 SVGIG (reference sequence). The length of the CDR3 is 14 residues. V lost 5 bases, J lost 2 bases, and 8 bases stayed unmatched. The CDR3 here is CAWSNRGEAYEQYF. The CDR3 DNA is TGTGCCTGGTCCAACAGGGGGGAAGCCTACGAGCAGTACTTC.

The chain recombines TRBV28 with TRBJ2-7, with TRBD2 matching over 7 bases. The CDR3 runs to 14 residues. Germline values: CDR1 MDHEN, CDR2 SYDVKM. V was pared by 8 bases and J by 3 bases, with 10 bases of the junction left unmatched. The CDR3 protein is CASSTRGGGYEQYF. Written as DNA, the CDR3 is TGTGCCAGCTCCACGCGAGGCGGGGGCTACGAGCAGTACTTC.

The CDR3 is CASSLTGTDSYEQYF. The CDR3 DNA sequence: TGTGCCAGCAGCCTTACCGGGACAGACTCCTACGAGCAGTACTTC. The chain recombines TRBV5-4 with TRBJ2-7; 7 bases align to TRBD1. Trimming cost V 4 bases and J 0 bases; bases outside gene matches: 7. Germline loops: CDR1 SGHNT, CDR2 YYREEE (reference sequence). The length of the CDR3 is 15 residues.

The chain combines TRBV13 with TRBJ1-2; 9 positions agree with TRBD1. From germline, CDR1 is PRHDT and CDR2 FYEKMQ (reference sequence). This CDR3 contains 17 residues. The V segment lost 6 bases and the J segment 8 bases; nucleotides outside the gene matches: 19. The chain's CDR3 is CASRLWADRGSGRGYTF. CDR3 bases: TGTGCCAGCAGGTTGTGGGCGGACAGGGGTTCCGGTCGGGGCTACACCTTC.

The rearrangement links TRBV4-1 to TRBJ2-1; 7 nucleotides agree with TRBD2. The CDR3 has 16 amino acids. CDR1 and CDR2 (germline): MGHRA, YSYEKL. V dropped 0 bases and J dropped 5; count of bases not matched to a gene: 7. This chain's CDR3 is CASSQDTQRGDNEQFF. CDR3 in DNA: TGCGCCAGCAGCCAAGATACCCAGCGGGGCGACAATGAGCAGTTCTTC.

The chain recombines TRBV9 with TRBJ2-3; the D gene is possibly TRBD2 (7 bases). The CDR3 sequence is 15 residues long. With 2 bases removed from V and 0 bases from J, the gap between germline ends came to 10 bases. CDR1 and CDR2 from the germline V gene are SGDLS and YYNGEE. CDR3 sequence reads: CASSVRGGSTDTQYF. In DNA form, the CDR3 reads TGTGCCAGCAGCGTGAGGGGGGGCAGCACAGATACGCAGTATTTT.

This rearrangement joins TRBV2 to TRBJ2-5, with 7 bases lining up with TRBD1. V dropped 7 bases and J dropped 6; count of bases not matched to a gene: 11. This CDR3 is 14 amino acids long. Germline V gives CDR1 SNHLY, CDR2 FYNNEI. The CDR3 DNA sequence: TGTGCCAGCAACCTACAGGGGAGAATGAAGACCCAGTACTTC. Its protein is CASNLQGRMKTQYF.

The V gene is TRBV9, the J gene TRBJ1-3; a weak D match, TRBD1 (5 bases). V lost 0 bases, J lost 3 bases, and 16 bases lay in between. Germline loops: CDR1 SGDLS, CDR2 YYNGEE. The CDR3 has 17 amino acids. The CDR3 DNA is TGTGCCAGCAGCGTAGTCGATAGGGGTGAAGGTGGAAACACCATATATTTT. Translated, it gives CASSVVDRGEGGNTIYF.

The chain uses TRBV6-1 and TRBJ1-1, with no clear D. CDR1 is MNHNS, CDR2 SASEGT, per germline. The length of the CDR3 is 15 residues. V was trimmed by 2 bases and J by 1 base, leaving 11 bases between them. DNA of the CDR3: TGTGCCAGCAGTGAATTCGGGAATCGGAACACTGAAGCTTTCTTT. This gives the protein CASSEFGNRNTEAFF.

CDR3 bases: TGTGCCATCAGTTCTGGACAGGGCGGAGGCTACACCTTC. It translates to CAISSGQGGGYTF. This rearrangement joins TRBV10-3 to TRBJ1-2; TRBD1 matches 8 bases. This CDR3 is 13 amino acids long. Germline CDR1 and CDR2: ENHRY and SYGVKD. The junction had 7 bases not matched to a gene; V was cut back by 5 bases and J by 8 bases.

V usage is TRBV10-3 and J usage is TRBJ2-5; 8 bases align to TRBD2. V shed 6 bases, J shed 5 bases, and the junction held 5 bases outside the gene matches. CDR1 ENHRY and CDR2 SYGVKD come from the germline V gene. The CDR3 has 13 amino acids. The CDR3 is CAIRRERGETQYF. Here the CDR3 DNA reads TGTGCCATCAGGAGGGAGCGGGGGGAGACCCAGTACTTC.

The chain joins TRBV6-1 to TRBJ2-7; D ambiguous. This CDR3 has 11 amino acids. The V end was cut by 2 bases, the J end by 4 bases, with 3 bases between. Germline V gives CDR1 MNHNS, CDR2 SASEGT. CDR3 bases: TGTGCCAGCAGTGAATCATACGAGCAGTACTTC. Residues: CASSESYEQYF.

The gene calls are TRBV7-2 and TRBJ1-6; perhaps TRBD1 as D (6 bases). Trimming took off 0 bases at V and 9 bases at J, with 12 bases between the two ends. The germline gives CDR1 SGHTA, CDR2 FQGNSA. This CDR3 is 15 amino acids long. CDR3 sequence reads: CASSLAQGIFSPLHF. The CDR3 DNA reads as TGTGCCAGCAGCTTAGCGCAGGGGATCTTTTCACCCCTCCACTTT.

The rearrangement joins TRBV6-1 to TRBJ1-1; perhaps TRBD1 as D (5 bases). Germline CDR1 MNHNS, CDR2 SASEGT. The V end lost 11 bases, the J end lost 4 bases, and 14 bases lay between the germline ends. CDR3 length: 12 amino acids. The CDR3 protein is CASVGGGTEAFF. For the CDR3, the DNA is TGTGCCTCCGTGGGGGGGGGCACTGAAGCTTTCTTT.

The V gene is TRBV11-2, the J gene TRBJ2-7, with 16 bases that match TRBD2. Germline lookup yields CDR1 SGHAT and CDR2 FQNNGV. The CDR3 has 17 residues. V lost 5 bases to trimming and J lost 0 bases; unmatched junction nucleotides: 4. CDR3: CASSPGLAGGGSYEQYF. For the CDR3, the DNA is TGTGCCAGCAGCCCGGGACTAGCGGGAGGGGGCTCCTACGAGCAGTACTTC.

This rearrangement joins TRBV27 to TRBJ1-2; 7 nucleotides align to TRBD1. J lost 0 bases, V lost 5 bases, and 6 bases had no gene match. The germline gives CDR1 MNHEY, CDR2 SMNVEV (reference sequence). The CDR3 totals 15 residues. The CDR3 loop reads CASSRSGGTNYGYTF. As DNA, the CDR3 is TGTGCCAGCAGTCGCTCAGGGGGAACTAACTATGGCTACACCTTC.

This chain links TRBV18 with TRBJ1-1; no clear D gene. The CDR3 length is 14 residues. Germline V CDR1 and CDR2: KGHSH, LQKENI. V was clipped by 0 bases and J by 0 bases, with 5 bases between them. In nucleotides, the CDR3 is TGTGCCAGCTCACCACCCTCTCTGAACACTGAAGCTTTCTTT. Protein: CASSPPSLNTEAFF. Using reference TRBV18 and TRBJ1-1 for the parts outside the CDR3, the full variable domain is NAGVMQNPRHLVRRRGQEARLRCSPMKGHSHVYWYRQLPEEGLKFMVYLQKENIIDESGMPKERFSAEFPKEGPSILRIQQVVRGDSAAYFCASSPPSLNTEAFFGQGTRLTVV.

The chain recombines TRBV7-6 with TRBJ2-3; 11 nucleotides match TRBD2. This CDR3 region has 15 residues. The J segment lost 3 bases and the V segment lost 2 bases, leaving 1 base of the junction unmatched. Germline CDR1 reads SGHVS; CDR2 reads FNYEAQ. Here the CDR3 DNA reads TGTGCCAGCAGCTTACTAGCGGGAGGAACAGATACGCAGTATTTT. Protein: CASSLLAGGTDTQYF.